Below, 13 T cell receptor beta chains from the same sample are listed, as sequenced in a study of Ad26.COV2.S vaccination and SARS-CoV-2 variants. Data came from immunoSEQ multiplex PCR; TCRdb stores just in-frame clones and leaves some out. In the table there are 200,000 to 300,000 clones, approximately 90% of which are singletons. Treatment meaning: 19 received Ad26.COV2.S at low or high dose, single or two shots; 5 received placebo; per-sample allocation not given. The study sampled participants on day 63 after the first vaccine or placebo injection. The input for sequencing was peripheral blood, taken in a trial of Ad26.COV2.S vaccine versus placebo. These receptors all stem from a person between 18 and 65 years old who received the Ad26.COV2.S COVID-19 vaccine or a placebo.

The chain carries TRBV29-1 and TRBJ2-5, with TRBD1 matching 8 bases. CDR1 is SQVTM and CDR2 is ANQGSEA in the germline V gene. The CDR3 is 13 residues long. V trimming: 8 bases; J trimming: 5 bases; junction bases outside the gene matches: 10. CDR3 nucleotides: TGCAGCCTTACGCAGGGGGCCTGGGAGACCCAGTACTTC. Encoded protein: CSLTQGAWETQYF. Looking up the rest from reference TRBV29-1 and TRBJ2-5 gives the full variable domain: SAVISQKPSRDICQRGTSLTIQCQVDSQVTMMFWYRQQPGQSLTLIATANQGSEATYESGFVIDKFPISRPNLTFSTLTVSNMSPEDSSIYLCSLTQGAWETQYFGPGTRLLVL.

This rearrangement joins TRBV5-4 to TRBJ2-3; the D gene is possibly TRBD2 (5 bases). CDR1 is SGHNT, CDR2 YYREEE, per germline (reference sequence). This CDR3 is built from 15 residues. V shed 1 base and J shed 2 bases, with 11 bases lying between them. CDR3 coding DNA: TGTGCCAGCAGCTTGCGGTCTAGCCTCACAGATACGCAGTATTTT. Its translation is CASSLRSSLTDTQYF.

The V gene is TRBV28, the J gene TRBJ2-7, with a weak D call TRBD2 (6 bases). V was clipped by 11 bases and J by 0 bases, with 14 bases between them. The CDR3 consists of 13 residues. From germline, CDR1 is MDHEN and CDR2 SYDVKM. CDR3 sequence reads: CAGTWPTSYEQYF. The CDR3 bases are TGTGCCGGGACTTGGCCTACCTCCTACGAGCAGTACTTC.

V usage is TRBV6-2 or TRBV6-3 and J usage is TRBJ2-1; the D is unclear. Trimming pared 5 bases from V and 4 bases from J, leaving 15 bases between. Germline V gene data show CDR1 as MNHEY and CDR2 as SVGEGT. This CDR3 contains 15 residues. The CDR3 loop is CASSQTPVGYNEQFF. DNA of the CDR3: TGTGCCAGCAGTCAGACCCCCGTCGGGTACAATGAGCAGTTCTTC.

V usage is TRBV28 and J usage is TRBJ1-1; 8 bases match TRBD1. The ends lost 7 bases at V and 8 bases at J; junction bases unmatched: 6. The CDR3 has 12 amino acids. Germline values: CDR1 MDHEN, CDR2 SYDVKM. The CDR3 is CASKTRGREAFF. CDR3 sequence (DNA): TGTGCCAGCAAAACCAGGGGGCGAGAAGCTTTCTTT.

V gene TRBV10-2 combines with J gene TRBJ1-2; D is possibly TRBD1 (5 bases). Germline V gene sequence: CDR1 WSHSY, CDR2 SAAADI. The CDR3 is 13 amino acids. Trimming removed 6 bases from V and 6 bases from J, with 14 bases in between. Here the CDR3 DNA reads TGCGCCAGCAGGCTCCAGGGAGGGAATGGCTACACCTTC. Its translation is CASRLQGGNGYTF.

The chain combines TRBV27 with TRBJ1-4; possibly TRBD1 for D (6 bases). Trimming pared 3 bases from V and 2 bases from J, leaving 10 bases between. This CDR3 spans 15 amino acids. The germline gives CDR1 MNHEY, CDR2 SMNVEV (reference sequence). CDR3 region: CASSFTGKTNEKLFF. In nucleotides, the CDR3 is TGTGCCAGCAGTTTCACAGGGAAGACTAATGAAAAACTGTTTTTT.

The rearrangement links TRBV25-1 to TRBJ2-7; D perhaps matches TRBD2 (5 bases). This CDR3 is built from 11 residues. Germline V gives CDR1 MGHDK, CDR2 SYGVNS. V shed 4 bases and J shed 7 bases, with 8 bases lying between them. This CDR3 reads CASSGGWEQYF. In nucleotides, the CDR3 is TGTGCCAGCAGTGGCGGGTGGGAGCAGTACTTC.

CDR3 protein: CAVKLTGSPNEKLFF. The CDR3 nucleotides are TGTGCCGTTAAACTTACAGGGAGCCCTAATGAAAAACTGTTTTTT. The chain combines TRBV19 with TRBJ1-4; possible D gene TRBD1, 6 bases. Germline V gene data show CDR1 as LNHDA and CDR2 as SQIVND (reference sequence). Trimming pared 11 bases from V and 3 bases from J, leaving 19 bases between. The CDR3 length is 15 residues.

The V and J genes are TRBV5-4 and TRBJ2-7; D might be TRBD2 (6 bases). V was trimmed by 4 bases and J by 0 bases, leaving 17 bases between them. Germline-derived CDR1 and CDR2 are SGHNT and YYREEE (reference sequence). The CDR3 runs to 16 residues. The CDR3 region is CASSGAGTLSSYEQYF. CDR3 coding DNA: TGTGCCAGCAGCGGCGCCGGGACTTTGAGCTCCTACGAGCAGTACTTC.

Here the CDR3 DNA reads TGTGCCAGCAGTTCCCGTTTTGGGAGAGTAACCTACGAGCAGTACTTC. Amino acids: CASSSRFGRVTYEQYF. The chain carries TRBV28 and TRBJ2-7; TRBD2 might be the D (5 bases). This CDR3 contains 16 residues. CDR1 is MDHEN, CDR2 SYDVKM, per germline. Trimming removed 4 bases at V and 2 bases at J, with 18 bases between.

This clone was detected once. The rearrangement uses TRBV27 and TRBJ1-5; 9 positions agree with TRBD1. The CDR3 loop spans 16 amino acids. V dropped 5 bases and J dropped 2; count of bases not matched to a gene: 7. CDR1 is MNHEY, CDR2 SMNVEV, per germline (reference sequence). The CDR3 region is CASSLQGAKCNQPQHF. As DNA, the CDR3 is TGTGCCAGCAGTCTACAGGGGGCCAAGTGCAATCAGCCCCAGCATTTT.

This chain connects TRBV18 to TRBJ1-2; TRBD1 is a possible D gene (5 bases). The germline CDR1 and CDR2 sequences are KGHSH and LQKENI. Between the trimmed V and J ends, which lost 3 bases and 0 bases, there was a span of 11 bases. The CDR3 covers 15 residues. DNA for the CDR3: TGTGCCAGCTCACCCTCCGGGACTACTAACTATGGCTACACCTTC. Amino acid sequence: CASSPSGTTNYGYTF.